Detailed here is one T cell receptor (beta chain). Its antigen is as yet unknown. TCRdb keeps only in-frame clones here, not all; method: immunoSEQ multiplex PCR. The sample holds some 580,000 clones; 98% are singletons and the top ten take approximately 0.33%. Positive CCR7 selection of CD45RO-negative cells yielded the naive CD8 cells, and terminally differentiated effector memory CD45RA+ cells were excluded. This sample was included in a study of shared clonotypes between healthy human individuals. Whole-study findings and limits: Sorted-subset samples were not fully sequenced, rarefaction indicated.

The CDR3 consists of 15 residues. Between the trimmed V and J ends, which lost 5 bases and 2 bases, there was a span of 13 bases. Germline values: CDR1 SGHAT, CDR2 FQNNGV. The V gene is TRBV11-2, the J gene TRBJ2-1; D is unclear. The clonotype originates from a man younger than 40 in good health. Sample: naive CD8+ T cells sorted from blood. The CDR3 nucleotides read TGTGCCAGCAGCCTGGAGTCGAACCCCTACAATGAGCAGTTCTTC. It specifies CASSLESNPYNEQFF.